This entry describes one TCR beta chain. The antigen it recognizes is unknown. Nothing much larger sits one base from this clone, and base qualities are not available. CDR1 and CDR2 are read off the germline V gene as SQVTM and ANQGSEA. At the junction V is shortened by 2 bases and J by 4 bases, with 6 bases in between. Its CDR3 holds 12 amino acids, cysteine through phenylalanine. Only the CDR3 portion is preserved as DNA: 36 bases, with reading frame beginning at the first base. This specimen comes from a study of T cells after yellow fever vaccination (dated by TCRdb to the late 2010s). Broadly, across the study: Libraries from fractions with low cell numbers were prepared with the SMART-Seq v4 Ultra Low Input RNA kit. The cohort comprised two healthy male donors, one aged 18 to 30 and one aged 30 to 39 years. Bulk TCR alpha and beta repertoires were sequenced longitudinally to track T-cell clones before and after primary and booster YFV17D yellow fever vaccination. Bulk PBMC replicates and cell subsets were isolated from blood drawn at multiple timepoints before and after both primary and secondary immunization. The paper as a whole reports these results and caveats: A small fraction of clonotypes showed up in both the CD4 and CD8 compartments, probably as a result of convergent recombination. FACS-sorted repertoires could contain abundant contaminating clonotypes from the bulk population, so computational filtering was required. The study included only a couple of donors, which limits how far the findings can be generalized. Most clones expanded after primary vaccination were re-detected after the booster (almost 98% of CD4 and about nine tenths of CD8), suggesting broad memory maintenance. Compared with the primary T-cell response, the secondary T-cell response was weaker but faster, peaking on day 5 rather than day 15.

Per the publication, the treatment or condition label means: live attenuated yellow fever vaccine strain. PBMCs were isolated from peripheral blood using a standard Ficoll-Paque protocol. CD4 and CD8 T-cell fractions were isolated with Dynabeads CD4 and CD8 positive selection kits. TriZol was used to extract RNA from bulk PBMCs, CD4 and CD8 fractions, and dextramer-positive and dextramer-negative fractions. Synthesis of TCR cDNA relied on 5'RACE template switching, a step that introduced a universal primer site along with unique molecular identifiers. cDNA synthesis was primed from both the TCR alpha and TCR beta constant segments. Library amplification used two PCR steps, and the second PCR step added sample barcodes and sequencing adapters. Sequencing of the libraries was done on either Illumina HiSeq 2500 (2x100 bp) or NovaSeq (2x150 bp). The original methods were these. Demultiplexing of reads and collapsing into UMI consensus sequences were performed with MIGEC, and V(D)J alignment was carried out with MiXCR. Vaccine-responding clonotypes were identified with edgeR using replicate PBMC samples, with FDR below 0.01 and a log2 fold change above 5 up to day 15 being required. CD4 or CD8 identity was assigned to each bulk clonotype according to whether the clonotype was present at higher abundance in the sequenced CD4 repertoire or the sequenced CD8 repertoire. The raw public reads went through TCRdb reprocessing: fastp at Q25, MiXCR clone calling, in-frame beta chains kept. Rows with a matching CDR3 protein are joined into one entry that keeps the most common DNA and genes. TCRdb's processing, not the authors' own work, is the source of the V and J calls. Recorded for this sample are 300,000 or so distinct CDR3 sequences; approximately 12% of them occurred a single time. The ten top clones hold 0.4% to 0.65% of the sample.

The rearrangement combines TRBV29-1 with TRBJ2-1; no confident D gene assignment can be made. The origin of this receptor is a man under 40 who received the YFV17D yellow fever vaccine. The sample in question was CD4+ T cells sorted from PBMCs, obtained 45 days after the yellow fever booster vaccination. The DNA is TGCAGCGTTGAACTAGGGTACAATGAGCAGTTCTTC. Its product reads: CSVELGYNEQFF.